The T cell receptor (beta chain) under discussion was sequenced for a study of blood T cell repertoires in COVID-19 (dated by TCRdb to 2018 to 2020). As for the study more broadly: Samples from collaborators originated in the United States, Italy and Spain and spanned both the acute and convalescent phases of COVID-19. The material from the prospective study consisted of cDNA or gDNA derived from T cells, B-cell-depleted T cells, or PBMCs. A de-identified subject ID, COVID-19 status, age in years and sex were almost always included in the sample metadata. The repertoires were released in a freely available public database intended as a resource for research on the immune response to SARS-CoV-2. Subjects who had been exposed to COVID-19, were actively infected with it, or had recovered from it provided the deeply sampled blood TCRbeta repertoires that made up the dataset. The samples were drawn from the first 160 participants of the ongoing ImmuneRACE study and from over 950 subjects provided by 6 global collaborators. HLA class I and class II types, where available, came from metadata supplied by the sample provider rather than from assay-based typing.

Participants in the prospective study were aged roughly 18 to 90 years, lived in 24 United States geographic areas, and enrolled through a virtual design. In the prospective study, participants were assigned to cohorts based on the clinical history participants reported in a screening survey and a study questionnaire. For ImmuneRACE Cohort 3, a participant was defined as recovered based on two consecutive negative NP/OP PCR tests, clearance by a healthcare professional, or resolution of symptoms. Each participant in the prospective study had whole blood, serum and a nasopharyngeal or oropharyngeal swab collected by mobile phlebotomists. Over a roughly 2-month period, participants in the prospective study had the option of providing additional blood draws and questionnaires. Blood samples from the prospective study were shipped frozen or at room temperature prior to DNA extraction. The CDR1 and CDR2 encoded by the germline V gene are SNHLY and FYNNEI. Reading from cysteine to phenylalanine, the CDR3 counts 15 amino acids. The read is trimmed to its CDR3 DNA, 45 bases read in frame from base 1. V is trimmed back by 7 bases and J by 9 bases, and the junction contains 12 bases that no gene match accounts for.

This clone was counted a few times. The specificity of this receptor is unknown. No quality values exist for individual bases; no much larger clone is one base distant. TCRbeta CDR3 regions were amplified from genomic DNA by means of the immunoSEQ Assay, a bias-controlled multiplex PCR. Per the authors' processing: The number of nucleated cells in each sample was estimated by amplification of reference gene primers within the assay. To quantify the absolute abundance of each unique TCRbeta CDR3 rearrangement, sequence reads were collapsed and filtered. Productive Simpson clonality was computed per sample as the square root of Simpson's diversity index over productive rearrangements. Drawn from immuneACCESS, this table holds only the in-frame rearrangements with V and J called that TCRdb kept. Clones are partly lost; checked studies trace under half to an unresolved V gene and leave the rest unexplained. The V and J calls and the clone size are those of that table, but D and trimming were determined from the DNA. Within this sample are more than 200,000 clones, with about nine tenths of them counted one time only. The top ten hold around 1.7% of the sample.

Study-wide conclusions, independent of this receptor: The amount of clinical and demographic metadata varied by source and participant and was provided uncurated.

This clonotype was obtained from a man aged 35 to 55 who had recovered from COVID-19. The rearrangement combines TRBV2 with TRBJ1-4, with 9 junctional bases fitting TRBD1. Specimen: PBMCs or T cells enriched from blood (not recorded which). The nucleotides read TGTGCCAGCATTCACAGGGGGCCCCCGCCGCAAAAACTGTTTTTT. It translates as CASIHRGPPPQKLFF.